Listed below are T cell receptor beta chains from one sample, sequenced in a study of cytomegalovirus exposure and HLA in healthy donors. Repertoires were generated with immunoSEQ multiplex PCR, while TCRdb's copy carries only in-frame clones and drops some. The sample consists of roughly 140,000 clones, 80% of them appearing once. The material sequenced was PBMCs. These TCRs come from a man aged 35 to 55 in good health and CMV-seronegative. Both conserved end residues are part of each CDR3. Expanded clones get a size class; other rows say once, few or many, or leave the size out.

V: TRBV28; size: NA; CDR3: CASSFHRLNTEAFF
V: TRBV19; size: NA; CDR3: CASSTGSVSGYTF
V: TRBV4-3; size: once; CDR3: CASSQDWTGGSSSYNEQFF
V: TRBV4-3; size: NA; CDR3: CASSQDAGEKNTEAFF
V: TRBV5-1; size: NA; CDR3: CASNSGTSQETQYF
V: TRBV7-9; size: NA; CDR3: CASRETGEAFF
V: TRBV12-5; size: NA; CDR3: CASGLGGVGNEQFF
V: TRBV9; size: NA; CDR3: CASSVGTRYGYTF
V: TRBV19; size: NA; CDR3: CASSPGTGGLSYEQYF
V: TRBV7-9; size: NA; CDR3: CASSLTGDEQYF
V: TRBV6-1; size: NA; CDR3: CASSDPGRGKGQETQYF
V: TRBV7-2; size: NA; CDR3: CASSLGKQDYGYTF
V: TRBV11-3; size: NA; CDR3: CASSLGTGQGVMTDTQYF
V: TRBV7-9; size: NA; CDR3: CASLNLGQGAGSPLHF
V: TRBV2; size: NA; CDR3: CASSEERDRGSNEQFF
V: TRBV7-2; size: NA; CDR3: CASSLLPGSSTDTQYF
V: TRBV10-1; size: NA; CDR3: CASSRDSVNSPLHF
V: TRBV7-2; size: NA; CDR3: CASSLGTGTNYGYTF
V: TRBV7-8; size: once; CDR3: CASSSRTASYGYTF
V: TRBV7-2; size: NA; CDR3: CASSPVRGSYEQYF
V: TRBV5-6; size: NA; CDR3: CASSLATGQRADTQYF
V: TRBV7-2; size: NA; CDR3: CASSTGQGYEQYF
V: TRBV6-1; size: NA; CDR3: CASKGTTNAGELFF
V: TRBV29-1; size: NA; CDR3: CSVESSGLGANVLTF
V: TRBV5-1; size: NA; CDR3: CASSEGLAGAFQETQYF
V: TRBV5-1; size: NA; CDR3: CASSGAGGGLLYEQYF
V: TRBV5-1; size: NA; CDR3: CASSRDSQETQYF
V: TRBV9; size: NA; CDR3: CASSVEGSGGGETQYF
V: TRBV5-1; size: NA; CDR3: CASSLASGGTTDTQYF